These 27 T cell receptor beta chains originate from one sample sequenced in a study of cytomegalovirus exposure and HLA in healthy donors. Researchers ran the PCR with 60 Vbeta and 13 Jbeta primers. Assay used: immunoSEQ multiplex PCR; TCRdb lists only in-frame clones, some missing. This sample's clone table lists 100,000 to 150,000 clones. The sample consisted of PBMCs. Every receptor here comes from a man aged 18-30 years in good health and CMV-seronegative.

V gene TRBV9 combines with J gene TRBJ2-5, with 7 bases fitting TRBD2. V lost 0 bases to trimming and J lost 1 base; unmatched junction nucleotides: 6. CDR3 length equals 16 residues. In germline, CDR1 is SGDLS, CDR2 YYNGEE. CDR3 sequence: CASSVGSSGSQETQYF. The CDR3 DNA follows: TGTGCCAGCAGCGTAGGTTCTAGCGGTTCCCAAGAGACCCAGTACTTC.

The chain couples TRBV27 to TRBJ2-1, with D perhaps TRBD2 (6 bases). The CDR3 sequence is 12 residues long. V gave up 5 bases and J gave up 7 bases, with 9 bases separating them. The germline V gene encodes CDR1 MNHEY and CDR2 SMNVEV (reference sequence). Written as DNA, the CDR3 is TGTGCCAGCAGTAAGACTAGAAATGAGCAGTTCTTC. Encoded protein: CASSKTRNEQFF.

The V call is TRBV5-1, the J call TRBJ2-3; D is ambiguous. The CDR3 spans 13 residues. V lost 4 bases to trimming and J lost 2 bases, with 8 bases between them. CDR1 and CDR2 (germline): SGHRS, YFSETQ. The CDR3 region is CASSPYVTDTQYF. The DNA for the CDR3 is TGCGCCAGCAGCCCCTATGTCACAGATACGCAGTATTTT.

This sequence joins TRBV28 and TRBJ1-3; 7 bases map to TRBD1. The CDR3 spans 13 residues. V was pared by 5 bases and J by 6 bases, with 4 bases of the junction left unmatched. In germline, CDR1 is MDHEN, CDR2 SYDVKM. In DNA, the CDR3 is TGTGCCAGCAGTGACAGGGTTGCAAACACCATATATTTT. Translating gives CASSDRVANTIYF.

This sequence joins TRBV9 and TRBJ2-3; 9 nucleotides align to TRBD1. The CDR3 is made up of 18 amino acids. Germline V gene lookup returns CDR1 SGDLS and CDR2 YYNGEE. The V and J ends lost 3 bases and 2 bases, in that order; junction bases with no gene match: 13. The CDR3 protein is CASSETSGTGRNTDTQYF. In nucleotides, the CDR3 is TGTGCCAGCAGCGAGACCTCCGGGACAGGGAGAAACACAGATACGCAGTATTTT.

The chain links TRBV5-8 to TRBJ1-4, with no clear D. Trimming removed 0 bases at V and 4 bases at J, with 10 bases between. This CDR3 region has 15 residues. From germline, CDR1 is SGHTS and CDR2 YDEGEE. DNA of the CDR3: TGTGCCAGCAGCTTGGAGCCGGGGATTAATGAAAAACTGTTTTTT. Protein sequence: CASSLEPGINEKLFF.

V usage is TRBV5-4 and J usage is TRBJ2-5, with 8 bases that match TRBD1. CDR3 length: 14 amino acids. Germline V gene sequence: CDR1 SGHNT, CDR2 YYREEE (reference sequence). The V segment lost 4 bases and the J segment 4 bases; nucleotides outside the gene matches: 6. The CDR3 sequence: CASSPGQGSETQYF. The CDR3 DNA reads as TGTGCCAGCAGCCCCGGACAGGGTTCAGAGACCCAGTACTTC.

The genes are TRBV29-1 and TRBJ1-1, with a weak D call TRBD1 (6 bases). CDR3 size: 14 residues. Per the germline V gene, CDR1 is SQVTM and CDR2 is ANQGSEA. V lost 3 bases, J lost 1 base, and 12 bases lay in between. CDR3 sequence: CSVDGQLENTEAFF. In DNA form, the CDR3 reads TGCAGCGTTGATGGACAGTTAGAGAACACTGAAGCTTTCTTT. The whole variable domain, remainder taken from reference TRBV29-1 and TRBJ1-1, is SAVISQKPSRDICQRGTSLTIQCQVDSQVTMMFWYRQQPGQSLTLIATANQGSEATYESGFVIDKFPISRPNLTFSTLTVSNMSPEDSSIYLCSVDGQLENTEAFFGQGTRLTVV.

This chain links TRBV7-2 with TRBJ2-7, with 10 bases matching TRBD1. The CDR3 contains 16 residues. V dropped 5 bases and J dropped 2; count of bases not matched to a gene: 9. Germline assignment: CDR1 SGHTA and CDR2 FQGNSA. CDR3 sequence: CASSLRPGTGAYEQYF. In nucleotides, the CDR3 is TGTGCCAGCAGCCTAAGGCCCGGGACAGGGGCCTACGAGCAGTACTTC.

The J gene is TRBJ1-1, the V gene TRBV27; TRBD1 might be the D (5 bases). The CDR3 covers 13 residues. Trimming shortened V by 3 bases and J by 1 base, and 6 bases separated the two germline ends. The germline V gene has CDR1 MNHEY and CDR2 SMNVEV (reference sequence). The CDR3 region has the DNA TGTGCCAGCAGTTTTAGGGGGAACACTGAAGCTTTCTTT. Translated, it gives CASSFRGNTEAFF.

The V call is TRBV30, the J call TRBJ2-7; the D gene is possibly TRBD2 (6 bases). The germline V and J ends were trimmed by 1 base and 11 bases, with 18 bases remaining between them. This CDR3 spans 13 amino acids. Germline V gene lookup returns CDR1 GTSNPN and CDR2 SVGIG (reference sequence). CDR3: CAWSDLLAGSKYF. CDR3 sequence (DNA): TGTGCCTGGAGTGATTTATTAGCCGGGAGTAAGTACTTC.

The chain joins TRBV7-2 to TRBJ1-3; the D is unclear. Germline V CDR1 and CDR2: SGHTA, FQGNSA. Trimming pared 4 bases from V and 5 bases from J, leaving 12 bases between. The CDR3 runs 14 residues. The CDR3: CASSSLGIRNTIYF. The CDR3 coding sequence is TGTGCCAGCAGCTCACTCGGGATTCGAAACACCATATATTTT.

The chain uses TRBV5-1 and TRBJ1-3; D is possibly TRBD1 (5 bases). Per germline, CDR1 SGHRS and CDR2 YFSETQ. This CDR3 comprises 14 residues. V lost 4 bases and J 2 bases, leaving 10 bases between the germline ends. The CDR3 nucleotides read TGCGCCAGCAGCCCCCGGGGGGCTGGAAACACCATATATTTT. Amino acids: CASSPRGAGNTIYF.

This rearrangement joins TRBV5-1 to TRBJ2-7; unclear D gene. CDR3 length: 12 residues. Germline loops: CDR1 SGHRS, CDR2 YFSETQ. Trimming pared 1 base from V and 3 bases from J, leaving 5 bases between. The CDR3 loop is CASSLLSYEQYF. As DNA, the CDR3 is TGCGCCAGCAGCTTGCTGAGCTACGAGCAGTACTTC. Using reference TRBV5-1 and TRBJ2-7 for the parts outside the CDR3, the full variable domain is KAGVTQTPRYLIKTRGQQVTLSCSPISGHRSVSWYQQTPGQGLQFLFEYFSETQRNKGNFPGRFSGRQFSNSRSEMNVSTLELGDSALYLCASSLLSYEQYFGPGTRLTVT.

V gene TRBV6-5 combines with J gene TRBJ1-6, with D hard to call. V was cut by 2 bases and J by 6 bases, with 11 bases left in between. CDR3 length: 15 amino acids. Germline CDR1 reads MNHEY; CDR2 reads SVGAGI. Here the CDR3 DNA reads TGTGCCAGCAGTTACGAGATACCGGGTAATTCACCCCTCCACTTT. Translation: CASSYEIPGNSPLHF.

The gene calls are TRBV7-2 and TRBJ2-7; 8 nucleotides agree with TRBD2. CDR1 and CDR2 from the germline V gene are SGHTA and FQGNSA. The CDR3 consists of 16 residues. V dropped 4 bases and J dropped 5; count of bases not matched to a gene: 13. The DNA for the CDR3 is TGTGCCAGCAGCTCCCTGACATTCGCGGGAGGCCACGAGCAGTACTTC. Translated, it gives CASSSLTFAGGHEQYF.

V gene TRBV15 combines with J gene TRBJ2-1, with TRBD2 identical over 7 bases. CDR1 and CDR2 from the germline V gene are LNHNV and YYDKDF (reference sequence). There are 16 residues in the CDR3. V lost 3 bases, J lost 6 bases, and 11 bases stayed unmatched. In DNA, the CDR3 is TGTGCCACCAGCAGCCGGAGTGGGGGAGGGTTCAATGAGCAGTTCTTC. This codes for CATSSRSGGGFNEQFF.

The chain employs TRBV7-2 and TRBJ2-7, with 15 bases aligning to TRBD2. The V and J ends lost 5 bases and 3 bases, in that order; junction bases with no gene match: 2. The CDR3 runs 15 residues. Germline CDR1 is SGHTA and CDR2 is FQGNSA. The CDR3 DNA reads TGTGCCAGCAGCAGGGGACTAGCGGGGGGCTACGAGCAGTACTTC. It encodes CASSRGLAGGYEQYF.

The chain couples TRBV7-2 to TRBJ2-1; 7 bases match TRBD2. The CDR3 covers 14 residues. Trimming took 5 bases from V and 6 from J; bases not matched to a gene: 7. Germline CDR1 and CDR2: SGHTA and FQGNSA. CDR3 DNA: TGTGCCAGCAGCCCCGTACGGGGGGTCAATGAGCAGTTCTTC. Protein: CASSPVRGVNEQFF.

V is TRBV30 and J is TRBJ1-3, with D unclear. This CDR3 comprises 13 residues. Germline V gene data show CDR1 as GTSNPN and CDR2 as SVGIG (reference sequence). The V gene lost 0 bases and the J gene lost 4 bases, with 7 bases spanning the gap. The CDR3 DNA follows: TGTGCCTGGAGTGTACTGGGCGGAAACACCATATATTTT. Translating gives CAWSVLGGNTIYF.

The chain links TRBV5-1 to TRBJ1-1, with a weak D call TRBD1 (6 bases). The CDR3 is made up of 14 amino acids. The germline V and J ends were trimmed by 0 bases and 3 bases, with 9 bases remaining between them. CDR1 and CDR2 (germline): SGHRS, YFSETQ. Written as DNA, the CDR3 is TGCGCCAGCAGCTTGGTGGGGGCCCACACTGAAGCTTTCTTT. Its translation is CASSLVGAHTEAFF.

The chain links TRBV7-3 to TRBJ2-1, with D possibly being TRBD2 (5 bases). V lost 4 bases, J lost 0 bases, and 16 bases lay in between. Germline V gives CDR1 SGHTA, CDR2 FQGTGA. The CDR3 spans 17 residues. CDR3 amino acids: CASSSPGSVGSYNEQFF. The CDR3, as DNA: TGTGCCAGCAGCTCCCCCGGTAGCGTTGGCTCCTACAATGAGCAGTTCTTC.

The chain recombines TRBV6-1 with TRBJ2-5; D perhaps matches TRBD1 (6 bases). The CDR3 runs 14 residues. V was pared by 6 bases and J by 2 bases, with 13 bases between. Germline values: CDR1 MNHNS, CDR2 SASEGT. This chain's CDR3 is CASSPRGSQETQYF. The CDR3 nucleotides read TGTGCCAGCAGCCCCAGGGGAAGTCAAGAGACCCAGTACTTC.

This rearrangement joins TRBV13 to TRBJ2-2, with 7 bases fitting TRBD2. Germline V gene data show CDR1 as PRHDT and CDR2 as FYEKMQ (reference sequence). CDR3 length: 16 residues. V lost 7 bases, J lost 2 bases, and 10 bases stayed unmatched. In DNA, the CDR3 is TGTGCCAGCACCAGAGAGCTAGCGGTAAACACCGGGGAGCTGTTTTTT. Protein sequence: CASTRELAVNTGELFF. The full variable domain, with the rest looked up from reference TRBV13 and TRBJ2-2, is AAGVIQSPRHLIKEKRETATLKCYPIPRHDTVYWYQQGPGQDPQFLISFYEKMQSDKGSIPDRFSAQQFSDYHSELNMSSLELGDSALYFCASTRELAVNTGELFFGEGSRLTVL.

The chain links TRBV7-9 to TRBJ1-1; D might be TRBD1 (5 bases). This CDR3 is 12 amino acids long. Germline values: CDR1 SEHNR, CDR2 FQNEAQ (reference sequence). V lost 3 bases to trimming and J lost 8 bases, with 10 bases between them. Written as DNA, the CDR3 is TGTGCCAGCAGCTTGGATCGACAGGAAGCTTTCTTT. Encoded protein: CASSLDRQEAFF.

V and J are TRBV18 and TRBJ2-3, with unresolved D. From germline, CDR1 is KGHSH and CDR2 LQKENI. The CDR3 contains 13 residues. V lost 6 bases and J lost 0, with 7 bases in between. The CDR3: CASSFSSTDTQYF. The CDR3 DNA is TGTGCCAGCTCGTTCTCTAGCACAGATACGCAGTATTTT.

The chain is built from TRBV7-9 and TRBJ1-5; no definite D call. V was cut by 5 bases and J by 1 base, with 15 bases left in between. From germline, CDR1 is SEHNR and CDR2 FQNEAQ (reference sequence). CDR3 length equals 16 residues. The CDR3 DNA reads TGTGCCAGCAGCCCTCCTCCTGACGGGAGCAATCAGCCCCAGCATTTT. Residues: CASSPPPDGSNQPQHF.